Shown below are 8 T cell receptor beta chains from a single sample sequenced in a study of spatial heterogeneity in lung cancer. Time point specified: sample taken at primary tumor resection. Unsorted whole RNA samples from tumor, nontumor lung or frozen PBMC were sequenced. TCRdb re-derived calls from the 5' RACE reads in MiXCR, one entry per CDR3 protein. The sample comprises roughly 6,900 distinct CDR3 sequences, under 6% of which are singletons, and 7% to 9% rests with the top ten. Sequencing used normal lung tissue next to the tumor, obtained at surgery. The origin of the receptors is a female donor with early-stage non-small cell lung cancer.

The sample holds many counts of this clonotype. Since the library was made to target alpha chains, this beta chain is a stray read and its abundance is not meaningful. V usage is TRBV28 and J usage is TRBJ1-1; TRBD1 agrees at 8 bases. The V segment lost 5 bases and the J segment 10 bases; nucleotides outside the gene matches: 9. The CDR3 has 13 residues. Per the germline V gene, CDR1 is MDHEN and CDR2 is SYDVKM. The CDR3 bases are TGTGCCAGCAGTCCCCGGACAGGGCGGCGAGCTTTCTTT. Residues: CASSPRTGRRAFF.

This clonotype appeared many times. Because the library targeted alpha chains, this beta chain is an off-target read whose size means little. The rearrangement joins TRBV11-2 to TRBJ2-2, with 10 bases matching TRBD1. CDR1 and CDR2 (germline): SGHAT, FQNNGV. The CDR3 has 15 amino acids. V was clipped by 5 bases and J by 4 bases; unmatched bases: 4. The chain's CDR3 is CASSRTGGITGELFF. The DNA for the CDR3 is TGTGCCAGCAGCCGGACAGGGGGGATCACCGGGGAGCTGTTTTTT.

This clonotype is labeled medium-sized. This beta chain appears as a stray read in a library generated for alpha chains; its size is not informative. This chain connects TRBV5-1 to TRBJ2-1; 8 bases match TRBD2. CDR3 size: 14 residues. CDR1 is SGHRS and CDR2 is YFSETQ in the germline V gene. J was trimmed by 5 bases and V by 6 bases; bases with no gene match: 7. CDR3 residues: CASTRAGENNEQFF. CDR3 DNA: TGCGCCAGCACCAGAGCGGGAGAAAACAATGAGCAGTTCTTC.

This clonotype is deemed medium-sized. As an off-target read in a library built for alpha chains, this beta chain has a frequency of little significance. The chain joins TRBV2 to TRBJ2-7; D gene unclear. In germline, CDR1 is SNHLY, CDR2 FYNNEI. The CDR3 is 11 amino acids. V was pared by 4 bases and J by 12 bases, with 13 bases between. The CDR3 bases are TGTGCCAGCAGTGTTAGCTCAGTCGCGTACTTC. Translation: CASSVSSVAYF.

To note about this clonotype: The junction departs from the called germline gene at one end, perhaps through a read error. The size of this beta chain means little, since it is a stray read in a library made for alpha chains. This chain uses TRBV5-1 with TRBJ1-6; 7 positions agree with TRBD1. This CDR3 has 15 residues. Germline assignment: CDR1 SGHRS and CDR2 YFSETQ. DNA for the CDR3: TGCGTCAGCAGCTGGGCCGGGACAGAAAATTCACCCCTCCACTTT. Translating gives CVSSWAGTENSPLHF.

There are many counts of this clonotype. This beta chain lies outside the target of a library built for alpha chains; its clone size means little. The chain combines TRBV28 with TRBJ2-2, with a tentative D call TRBD2 (5 bases). Germline values: CDR1 MDHEN, CDR2 SYDVKM. The CDR3 is 15 amino acids. V was clipped by 4 bases and J by 5 bases, with 14 bases between them. The CDR3 nucleotides read TGTGCCAGCAGTTCCGGTGTGTCGGGGACCGGGGAGCTGTTTTTT. Residues: CASSSGVSGTGELFF. Full variable domain (outside the CDR3, taken from reference TRBV28 and TRBJ2-2): DVKVTQSSRYLVKRTGEKVFLECVQDMDHENMFWYRQDPGLGLRLIYFSYDVKMKEKGDIPEGYSVSREKKERFSLILESASTNQTSMYLCASSSGVSGTGELFFGEGSRLTVL.

Details on this clonotype: A read error may account for a junction end that differs from germline. This beta chain was picked up by a library intended for alpha chains and is off target, so its count carries little meaning. The gene calls are TRBV7-7 and TRBJ2-1; maybe TRBD2 (7 bases). From germline, CDR1 is SSHAT and CDR2 FNYEAQ (reference sequence). This CDR3 has 16 amino acids. CDR3 in amino acids: CASSLNRGASYNEQFF. The CDR3, as DNA: TGTGCTAGCAGCTTGAATCGGGGGGCCTCCTACAATGAGCAGTTCTTC.

Comments on this clonotype: A much larger clone differs from this one at a single base, so this may be a read error. The size of this beta chain means little, since it is a stray read in a library made for alpha chains. This chain links TRBV25-1 with TRBJ1-4; D is undetermined. Trimming removed 4 bases from V and 7 bases from J, with 7 bases in between. CDR3 length: 12 residues. Per the germline V gene, CDR1 is MGHDK and CDR2 is SYGVNS. CDR3 sequence (DNA): TGTGCCAGCAGTGTGGAAGCTGAAAAACTGTTTTTT. Its protein is CASSVEAEKLFF.